This paragraph reports one T cell receptor (beta chain). Antigen specificity is unknown. The CDR3 contains 18 residues. Germline CDR1 and CDR2: DFQATT and SNEGSKA (reference sequence). Trimming left V 0 bases short and J 4 bases short, with 24 bases between. The sample comes from a study of vaccination and CD4 T cells after COVID-19. Points from the study as a whole: Convalescent patients' median share of reactive clones seen only post-vaccination was over 65%. In convalescent patients, 304 of 307 vaccine-specific clones were mono-reactive for SARS-CoV-2 spike.

Treatment denoted: approximately nine-day PBMC culture with coronavirus spike peptide pools or control peptides (ViraFEST assay). Ahead of the COVID-19 pandemic (2011-2018), the CD4+ T cells of the unexposed donor were collected. Before TCRs were sequenced, ViraFEST expanded antigen-specific T cells with peptide pools. At the Johns Hopkins FTIC core, DNA taken from cultured CD4+ T cells was sequenced by way of the Oncomine TCR Beta short-read assay. TCRdb itself ran the PCR reads through MiXCR, one entry per CDR3 protein. The data show 9,000 to 9,500 distinct CDR3 sequences, 30% to 35% seen once. This clonotype originated in a human donor in good health. This chain joins TRBV20-1 and TRBJ1-2; the D is unclear. The sequenced sample was CD4+ T cells from blood, cultured in vitro. Written as DNA, the CDR3 is TGCAGTGCTAGAGATAGGAGCGTAGTTACCGGCCCGTTCTATGGCTACACCTTC. It yields the protein CSARDRSVVTGPFYGYTF.